The sequence of this T cell receptor beta chain was determined in a study of blood T cells in healthy people across ages. Study overall: For every two T cells, template switching captured about one barcoded beta molecule. Study results and caveats: Researchers report that TCR beta diversity correlated strongly with naive T cell percentage.

The study recruited healthy Caucasian donors from Russia who were aged roughly 6 to 90. With a J-beta primer mix and a sample-barcoded 5' primer, a second PCR ran about 7 to 12 cycles. Each CDR3 protein is one row after TCRdb ran MiXCR on the 5' RACE reads. The sample includes 720,000 or so distinct CDR3 sequences, about 43% of them seen just once. To note about this clonotype: Its antigen is as yet unknown.

CDR1 is SGHTA and CDR2 is FQGNSA in the germline V gene. V was cut by 1 base and J by 7 bases, with 16 bases left in between. There are 15 residues in the CDR3. The sequence was obtained from an elderly man in good health. Sequenced: blood. The chain has TRBV7-2 and TRBJ1-2; weak D call: TRBD1 (6 bases). The CDR3, as DNA: TGTGCCAGCAGCTTAGGCGGGCAGGGGCTTGCTGGCTACACCTTC. Protein: CASSLGGQGLAGYTF.